This T cell receptor beta chain was captured in a study of blood T cell repertoires in COVID-19. Overall study: Donors in the United States, Italy and Spain gave samples during acute or convalescent COVID-19. Nucleic acid was either cDNA or gDNA, and it came from T cells, B-cell-depleted T cells, or PBMCs.

V was pared by 1 base and J by 0 bases, with 4 bases of the junction left unmatched. This CDR3 has 17 residues. Germline V CDR1 and CDR2: SGHNT, YENEEA. The repertoire was sequenced with immunoSEQ multiplex PCR; TCRdb's copy has only in-frame clones and lacks some. In the table there are 300,000 to 400,000 clones, 65% to 90% of which are singletons. The rearrangement uses TRBV11-3 and TRBJ2-1; 9 nucleotides match TRBD1. Sequencing used peripheral blood. The sequence was obtained from a human donor in a cohort sampled during active COVID-19. The CDR3, as DNA: TGTGCCAGCAGCTTAGTTGGACAGGGGAACTCCTACAATGAGCAGTTCTTC. Protein sequence: CASSLVGQGNSYNEQFF.